What follows is one T cell receptor beta chain and its context. The antigen is not known. The data derive from a study of identical twins. Study-level findings and limits: A lower insertion count was a feature of abundant cord blood beta clonotypes, with no such feature in memory repertoires.

Carrying unique molecular identifiers, the cDNA also gained a universal primer site through template switching. TCRdb processed the 5' RACE reads anew with MiXCR; each CDR3 protein has one entry. Here the sample spans some 570,000 distinct CDR3 sequences, 20% to 25% being singletons. The CDR3 runs 17 residues. The germline gives CDR1 LGHNA, CDR2 YNFKEQ. After removal of 6 bases from V and 0 bases from J, the junction contained 7 bases not matched to a gene. All donors were healthy, and all were Caucasian. Another study also made use of these data, one on yellow fever vaccine responses in identical twins.

Sequencing was performed on CD4+ T cells sorted from blood. The V call is TRBV4-2, the J call TRBJ2-6; TRBD2 aligns across 8 bases. This sequence was found in a woman between 18 and 30 years old in good health. CDR3 region: CASSTSGLSSGANVLTF. CDR3 bases: TGTGCCAGCAGTACTAGCGGTCTAAGCTCTGGGGCCAACGTCCTGACTTTC.